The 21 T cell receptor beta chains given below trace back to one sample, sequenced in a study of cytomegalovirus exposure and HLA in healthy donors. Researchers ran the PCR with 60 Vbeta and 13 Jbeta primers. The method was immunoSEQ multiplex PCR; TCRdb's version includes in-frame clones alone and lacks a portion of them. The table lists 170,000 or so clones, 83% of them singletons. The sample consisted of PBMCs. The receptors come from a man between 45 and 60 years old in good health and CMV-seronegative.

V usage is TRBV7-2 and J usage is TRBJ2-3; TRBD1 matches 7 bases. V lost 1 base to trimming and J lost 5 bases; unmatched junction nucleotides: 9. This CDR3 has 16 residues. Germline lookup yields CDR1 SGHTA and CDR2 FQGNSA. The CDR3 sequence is CASSLGIAGGIDTQYF. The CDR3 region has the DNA TGTGCCAGCAGCTTAGGGATCGCAGGGGGAATAGATACGCAGTATTTT.

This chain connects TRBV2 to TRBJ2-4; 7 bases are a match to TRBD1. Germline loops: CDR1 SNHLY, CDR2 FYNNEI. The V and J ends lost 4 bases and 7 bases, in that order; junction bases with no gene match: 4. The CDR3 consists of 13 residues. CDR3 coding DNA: TGTGCCAGCAGTGTACAGGGGCCCAACATTCAGTACTTC. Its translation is CASSVQGPNIQYF.

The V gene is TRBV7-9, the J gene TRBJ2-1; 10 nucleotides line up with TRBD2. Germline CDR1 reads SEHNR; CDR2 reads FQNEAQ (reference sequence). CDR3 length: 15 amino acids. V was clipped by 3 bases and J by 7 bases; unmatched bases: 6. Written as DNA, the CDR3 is TGTGCCAGCAGCTTTGCAGCGGGAGGGGGTAATGAGCAGTTCTTC. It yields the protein CASSFAAGGGNEQFF.

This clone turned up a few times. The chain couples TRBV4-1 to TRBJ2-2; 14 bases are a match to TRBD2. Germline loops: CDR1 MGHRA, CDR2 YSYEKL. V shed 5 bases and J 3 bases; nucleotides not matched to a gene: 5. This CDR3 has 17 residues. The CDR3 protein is CASSSGLAGGYTGELFF. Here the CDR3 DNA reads TGCGCCAGCAGCTCAGGACTAGCGGGGGGATACACCGGGGAGCTGTTTTTT.

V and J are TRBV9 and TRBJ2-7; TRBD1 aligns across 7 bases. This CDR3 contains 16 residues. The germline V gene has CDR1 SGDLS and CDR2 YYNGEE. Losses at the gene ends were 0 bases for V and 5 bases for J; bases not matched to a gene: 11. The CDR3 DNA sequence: TGTGCCAGCAGCGTAGAGGTCCGAACAGGGGTGGACGAGCAGTACTTC. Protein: CASSVEVRTGVDEQYF. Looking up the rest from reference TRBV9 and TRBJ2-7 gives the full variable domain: DSGVTQTPKHLITATGQRVTLRCSPRSGDLSVYWYQQSLDQGLQFLIQYYNGEERAKGNILERFSAQQFPDLHSELNLSSLELGDSALYFCASSVEVRTGVDEQYFGPGTRLTVT.

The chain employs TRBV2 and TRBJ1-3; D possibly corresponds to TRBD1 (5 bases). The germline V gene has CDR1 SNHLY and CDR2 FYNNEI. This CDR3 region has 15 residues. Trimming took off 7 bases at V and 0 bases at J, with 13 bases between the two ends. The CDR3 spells CASTPRRVSGNTIYF. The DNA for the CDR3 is TGTGCCAGCACCCCCCGCAGGGTCTCTGGAAACACCATATATTTT.

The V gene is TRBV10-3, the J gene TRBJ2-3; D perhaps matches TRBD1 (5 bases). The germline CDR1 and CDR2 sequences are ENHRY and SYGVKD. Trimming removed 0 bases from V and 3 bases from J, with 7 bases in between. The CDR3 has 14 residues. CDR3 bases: TGTGCCATCAGTGAGTCGAAGGGGACAGATACGCAGTATTTT. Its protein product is CAISESKGTDTQYF.

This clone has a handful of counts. CDR3 amino acids: CASSLQRSTEAFF. The CDR3 nucleotides are TGTGCCAGCAGCTTACAGCGGTCCACTGAAGCTTTCTTT. The chain is built from TRBV7-2 and TRBJ1-1; D unclear. V lost 2 bases and J 4 bases, leaving 8 bases between the germline ends. This CDR3 comprises 13 residues. The germline V gene has CDR1 SGHTA and CDR2 FQGNSA.

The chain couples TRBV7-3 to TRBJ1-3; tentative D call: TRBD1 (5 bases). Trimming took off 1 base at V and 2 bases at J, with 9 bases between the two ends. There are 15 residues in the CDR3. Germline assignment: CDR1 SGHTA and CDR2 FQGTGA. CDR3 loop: CASSLNAGTGNTIYF. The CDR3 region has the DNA TGTGCCAGCAGCTTAAACGCAGGGACTGGAAACACCATATATTTT.

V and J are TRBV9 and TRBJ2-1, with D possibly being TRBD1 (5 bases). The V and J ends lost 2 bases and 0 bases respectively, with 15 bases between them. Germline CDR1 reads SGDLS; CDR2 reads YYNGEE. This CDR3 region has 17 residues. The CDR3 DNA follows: TGTGCCAGCAGCGTGACGACGACAGCGAGCTCCTACAATGAGCAGTTCTTC. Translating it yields CASSVTTTASSYNEQFF.

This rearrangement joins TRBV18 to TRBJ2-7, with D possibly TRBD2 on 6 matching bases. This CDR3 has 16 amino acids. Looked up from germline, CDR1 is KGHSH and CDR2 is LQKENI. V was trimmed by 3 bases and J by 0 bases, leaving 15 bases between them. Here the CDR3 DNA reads TGTGCCAGCTCACCCAACCTAGGAGGGCCCTCCTACGAGCAGTACTTC. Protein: CASSPNLGGPSYEQYF.

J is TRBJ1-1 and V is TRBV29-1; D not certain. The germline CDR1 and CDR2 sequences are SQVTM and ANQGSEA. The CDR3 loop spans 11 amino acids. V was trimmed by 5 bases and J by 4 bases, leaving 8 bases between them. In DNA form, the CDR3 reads TGCAGCGTTTCATTGAGCACTGAAGCTTTCTTT. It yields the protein CSVSLSTEAFF.

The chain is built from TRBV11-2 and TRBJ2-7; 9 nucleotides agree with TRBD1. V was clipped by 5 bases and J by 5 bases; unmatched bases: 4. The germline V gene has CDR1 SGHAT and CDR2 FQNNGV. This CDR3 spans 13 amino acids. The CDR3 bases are TGTGCCAGCAGCCTCACAGGGGGCAACGAGCAGTACTTC. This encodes CASSLTGGNEQYF.

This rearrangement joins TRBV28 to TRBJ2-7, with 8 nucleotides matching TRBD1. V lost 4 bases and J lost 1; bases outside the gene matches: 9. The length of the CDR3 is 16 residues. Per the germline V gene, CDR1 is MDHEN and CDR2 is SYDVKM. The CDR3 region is CASSSTPGTGSYEQYF. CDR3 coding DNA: TGTGCCAGCAGTTCCACCCCCGGGACAGGATCCTACGAGCAGTACTTC.

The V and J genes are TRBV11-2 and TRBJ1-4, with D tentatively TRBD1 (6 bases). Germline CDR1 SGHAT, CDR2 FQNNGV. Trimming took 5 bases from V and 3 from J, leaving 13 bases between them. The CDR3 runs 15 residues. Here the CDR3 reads CASSDNRVANEKLFF. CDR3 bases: TGTGCCAGCAGCGACAACAGGGTTGCTAATGAAAAACTGTTTTTT.

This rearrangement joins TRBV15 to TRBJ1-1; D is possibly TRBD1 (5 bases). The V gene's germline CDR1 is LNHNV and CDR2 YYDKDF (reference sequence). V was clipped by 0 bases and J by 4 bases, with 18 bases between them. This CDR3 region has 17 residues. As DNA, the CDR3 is TGTGCCACCAGCAGAGATATCAGTTATAGCGGGGGCACTGAAGCTTTCTTT. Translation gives CATSRDISYSGGTEAFF.

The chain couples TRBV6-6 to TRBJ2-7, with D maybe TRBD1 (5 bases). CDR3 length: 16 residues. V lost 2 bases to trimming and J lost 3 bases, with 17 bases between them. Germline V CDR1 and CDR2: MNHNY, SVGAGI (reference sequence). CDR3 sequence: CASSYGWAGSIYEQYF. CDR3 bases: TGTGCCAGCAGTTACGGGTGGGCAGGGTCTATCTACGAGCAGTACTTC.

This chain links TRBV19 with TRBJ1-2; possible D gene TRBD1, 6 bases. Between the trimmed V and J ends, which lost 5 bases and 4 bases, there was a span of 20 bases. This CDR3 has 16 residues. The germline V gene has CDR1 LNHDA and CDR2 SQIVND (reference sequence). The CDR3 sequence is CASSEVFGQIFYGYTF. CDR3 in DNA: TGTGCCAGTAGTGAAGTGTTTGGACAGATCTTCTATGGCTACACCTTC.

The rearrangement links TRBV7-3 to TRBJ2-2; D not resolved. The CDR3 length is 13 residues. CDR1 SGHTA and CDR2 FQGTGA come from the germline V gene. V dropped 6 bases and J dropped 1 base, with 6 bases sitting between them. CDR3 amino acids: CASSSGNTGELFF. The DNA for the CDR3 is TGTGCCAGCAGTTCGGGGAACACCGGGGAGCTGTTTTTT.

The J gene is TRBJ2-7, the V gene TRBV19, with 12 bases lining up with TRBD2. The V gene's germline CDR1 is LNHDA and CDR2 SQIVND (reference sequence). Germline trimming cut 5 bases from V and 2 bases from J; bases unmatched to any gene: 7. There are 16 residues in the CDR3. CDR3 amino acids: CASSPRLAGVPYEQYF. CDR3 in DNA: TGTGCCAGTAGTCCCCGACTAGCGGGAGTCCCCTACGAGCAGTACTTC.

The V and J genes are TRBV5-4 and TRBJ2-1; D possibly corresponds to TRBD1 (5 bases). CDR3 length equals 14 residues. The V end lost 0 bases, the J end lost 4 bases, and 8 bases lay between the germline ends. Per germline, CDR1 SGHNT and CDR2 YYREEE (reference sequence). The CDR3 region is CASSLGQGYNEQFF. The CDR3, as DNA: TGTGCCAGCAGCTTGGGTCAGGGTTACAATGAGCAGTTCTTC.